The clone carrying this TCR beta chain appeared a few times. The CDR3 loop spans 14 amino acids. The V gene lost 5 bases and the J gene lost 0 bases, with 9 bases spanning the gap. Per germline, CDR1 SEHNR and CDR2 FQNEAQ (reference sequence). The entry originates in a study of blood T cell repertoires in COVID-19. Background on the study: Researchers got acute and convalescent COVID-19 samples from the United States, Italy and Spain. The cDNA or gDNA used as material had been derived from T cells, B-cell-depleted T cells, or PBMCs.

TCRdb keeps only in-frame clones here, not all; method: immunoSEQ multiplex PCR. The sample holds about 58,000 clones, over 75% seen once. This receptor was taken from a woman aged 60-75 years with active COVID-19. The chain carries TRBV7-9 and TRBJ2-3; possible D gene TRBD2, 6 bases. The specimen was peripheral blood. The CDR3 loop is CASSPGLSTDTQYF. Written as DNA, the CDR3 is TGTGCCAGCAGCCCGGGACTCAGCACAGATACGCAGTATTTT.